This T cell receptor (beta chain) originates from a study of blood T cell repertoires in COVID-19. In the study overall: Donors in the United States, Italy and Spain gave samples during acute or convalescent COVID-19. Sources were T cells, B-cell-depleted T cells, or PBMCs; the material itself was cDNA or gDNA.

This CDR3 is built from 14 residues. Trimming took 8 bases from V and 3 from J; bases not matched to a gene: 8. The germline gives CDR1 SGHNT, CDR2 YENEEA. This clone was seen more than once but under ten times. The authors' processing: Scientists estimated how many nucleated cells there were by amplifying reference gene primers. TCRdb keeps only in-frame clones here, not all; method: immunoSEQ multiplex PCR. Clone size and the V and J calls come from that table; the DNA yielded D and trimming. The sample shows approximately 240,000 clones, 85% of them seen only once. The chain couples TRBV11-3 to TRBJ1-1, with 8 bases identical to TRBD1. The sequencing input was peripheral blood. This receptor was obtained from a woman aged 60 to 75 with active or convalescent COVID-19. The CDR3 protein is CASVLGQGDTEAFF. CDR3 nucleotides: TGTGCCAGCGTACTTGGACAGGGTGACACTGAAGCTTTCTTT.